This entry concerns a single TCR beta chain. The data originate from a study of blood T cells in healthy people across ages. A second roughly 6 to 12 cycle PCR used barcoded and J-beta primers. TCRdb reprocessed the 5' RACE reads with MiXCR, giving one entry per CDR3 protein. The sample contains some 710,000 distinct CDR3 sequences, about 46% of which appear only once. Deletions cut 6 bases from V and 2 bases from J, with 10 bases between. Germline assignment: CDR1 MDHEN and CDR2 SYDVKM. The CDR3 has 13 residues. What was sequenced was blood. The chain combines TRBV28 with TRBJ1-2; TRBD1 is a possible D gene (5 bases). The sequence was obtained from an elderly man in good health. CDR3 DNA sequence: TGTGCCAGCAGAACGACAGTAAACTATGGCTACACCTTC. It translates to CASRTTVNYGYTF.